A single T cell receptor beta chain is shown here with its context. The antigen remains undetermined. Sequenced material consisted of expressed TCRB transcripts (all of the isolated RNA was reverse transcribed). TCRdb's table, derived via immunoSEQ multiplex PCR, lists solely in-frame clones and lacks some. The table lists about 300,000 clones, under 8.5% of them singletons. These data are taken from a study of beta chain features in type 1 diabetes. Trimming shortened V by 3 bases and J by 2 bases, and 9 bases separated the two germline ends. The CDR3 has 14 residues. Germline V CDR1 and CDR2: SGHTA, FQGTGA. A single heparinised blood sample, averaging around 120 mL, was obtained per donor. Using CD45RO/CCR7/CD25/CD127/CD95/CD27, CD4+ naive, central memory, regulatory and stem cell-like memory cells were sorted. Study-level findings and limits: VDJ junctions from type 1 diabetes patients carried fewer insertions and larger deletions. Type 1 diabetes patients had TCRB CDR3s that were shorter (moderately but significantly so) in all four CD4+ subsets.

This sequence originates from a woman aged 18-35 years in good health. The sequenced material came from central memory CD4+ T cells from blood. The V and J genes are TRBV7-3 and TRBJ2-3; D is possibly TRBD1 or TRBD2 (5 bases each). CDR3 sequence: CASSLGDPTDTQYF. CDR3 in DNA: TGTGCCAGCAGCTTGGGGGACCCCACAGATACGCAGTATTTT.